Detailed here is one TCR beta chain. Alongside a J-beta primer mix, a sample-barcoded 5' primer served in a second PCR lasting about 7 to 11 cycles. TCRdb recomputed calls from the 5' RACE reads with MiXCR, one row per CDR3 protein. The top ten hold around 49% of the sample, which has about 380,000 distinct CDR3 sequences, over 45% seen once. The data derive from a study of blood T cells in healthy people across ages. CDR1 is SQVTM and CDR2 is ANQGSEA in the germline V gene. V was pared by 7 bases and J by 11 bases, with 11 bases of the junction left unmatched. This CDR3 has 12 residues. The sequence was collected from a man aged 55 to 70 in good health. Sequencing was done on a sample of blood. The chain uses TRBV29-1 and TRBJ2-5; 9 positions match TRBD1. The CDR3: CSGNRGRNEQYF. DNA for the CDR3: TGCAGCGGGAACAGGGGGCGCAATGAGCAGTACTTC.